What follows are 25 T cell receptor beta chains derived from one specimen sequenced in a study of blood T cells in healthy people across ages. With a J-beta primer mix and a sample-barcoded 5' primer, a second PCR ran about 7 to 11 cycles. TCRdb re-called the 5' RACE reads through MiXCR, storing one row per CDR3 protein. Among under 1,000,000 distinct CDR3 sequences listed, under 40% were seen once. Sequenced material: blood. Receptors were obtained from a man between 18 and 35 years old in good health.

CDR3 protein: CASSPGLHQGREKLFF. The CDR3 coding sequence is TGCGCCAGCAGCCCGGGCCTTCACCAGGGGCGAGAAAAACTGTTTTTT. The chain joins TRBV5-1 to TRBJ1-4; D may be TRBD1 (6 bases). The CDR3 is 16 residues long. From germline, CDR1 is SGHRS and CDR2 YFSETQ. Trimming took off 4 bases at V and 8 bases at J, with 21 bases between the two ends.

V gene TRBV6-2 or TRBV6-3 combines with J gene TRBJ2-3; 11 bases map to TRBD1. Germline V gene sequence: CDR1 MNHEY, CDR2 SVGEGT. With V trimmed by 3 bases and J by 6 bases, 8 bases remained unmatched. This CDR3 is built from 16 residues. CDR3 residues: CASSYEEDRGHDTQYF. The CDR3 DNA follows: TGTGCCAGCAGTTATGAGGAGGACAGGGGGCATGATACGCAGTATTTT.

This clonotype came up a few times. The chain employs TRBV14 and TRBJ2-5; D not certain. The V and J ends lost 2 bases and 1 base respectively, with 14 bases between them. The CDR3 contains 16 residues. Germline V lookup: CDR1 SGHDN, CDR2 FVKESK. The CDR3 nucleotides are TGTGCCAGCAGCCAACGTTTCGAACGGTCCCAAGAGACCCAGTACTTC. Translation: CASSQRFERSQETQYF. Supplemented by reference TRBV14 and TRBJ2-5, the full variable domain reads EAGVTQFPSHSVIEKGQTVTLRCDPISGHDNLYWYRRVMGKEIKFLLHFVKESKQDESGMPNNRFLAERTGGTYSTLKVQPAELEDSGVYFCASSQRFERSQETQYFGPGTRLLVL.

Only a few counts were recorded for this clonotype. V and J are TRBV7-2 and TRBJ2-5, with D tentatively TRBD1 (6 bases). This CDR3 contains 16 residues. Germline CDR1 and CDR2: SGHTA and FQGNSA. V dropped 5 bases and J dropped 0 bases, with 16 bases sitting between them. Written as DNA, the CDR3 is TGTGCCAGCAGCGCAAACTCACGGACAGACCAAGAGACCCAGTACTTC. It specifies CASSANSRTDQETQYF.

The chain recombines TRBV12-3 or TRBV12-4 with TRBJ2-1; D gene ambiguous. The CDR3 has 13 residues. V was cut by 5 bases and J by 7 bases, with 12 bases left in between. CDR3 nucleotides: TGTGCCAGCAGTGTATCAGGTGTGAATGAGCAGTTCTTC. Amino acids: CASSVSGVNEQFF.

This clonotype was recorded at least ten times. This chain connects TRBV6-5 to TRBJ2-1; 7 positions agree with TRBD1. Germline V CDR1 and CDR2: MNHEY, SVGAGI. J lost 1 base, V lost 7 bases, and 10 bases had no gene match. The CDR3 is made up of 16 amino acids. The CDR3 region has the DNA TGTGCCAGCAACCCCCGACAGGGTTTATCCTACAATGAGCAGTTCTTC. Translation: CASNPRQGLSYNEQFF.

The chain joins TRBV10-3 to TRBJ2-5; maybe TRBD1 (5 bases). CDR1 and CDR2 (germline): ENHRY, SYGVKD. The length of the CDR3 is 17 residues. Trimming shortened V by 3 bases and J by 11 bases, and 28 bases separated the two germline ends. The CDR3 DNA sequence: TGTGCCATCAGTGACTTGCAGGCTTCAATTGCGGACAATGAGCAGTACTTC. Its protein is CAISDLQASIADNEQYF.

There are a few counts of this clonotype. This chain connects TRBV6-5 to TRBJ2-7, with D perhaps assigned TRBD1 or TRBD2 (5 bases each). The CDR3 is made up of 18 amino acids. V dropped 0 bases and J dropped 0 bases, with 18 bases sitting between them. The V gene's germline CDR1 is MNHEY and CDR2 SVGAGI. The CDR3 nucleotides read TGTGCCAGCAGTTACTCGGGGGACGGGACGAGGGGCTCCTACGAGCAGTACTTC. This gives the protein CASSYSGDGTRGSYEQYF.

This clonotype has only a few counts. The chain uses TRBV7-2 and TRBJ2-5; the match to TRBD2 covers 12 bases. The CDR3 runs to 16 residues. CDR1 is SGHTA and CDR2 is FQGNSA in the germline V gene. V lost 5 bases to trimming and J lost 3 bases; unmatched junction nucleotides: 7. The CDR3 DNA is TGTGCCAGCAGCGCGACTAGCGGGGGTTATAAAGAGACCCAGTACTTC. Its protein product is CASSATSGGYKETQYF.

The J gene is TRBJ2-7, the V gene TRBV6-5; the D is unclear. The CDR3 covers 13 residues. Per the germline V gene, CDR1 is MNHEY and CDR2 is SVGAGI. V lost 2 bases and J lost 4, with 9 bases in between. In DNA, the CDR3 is TGTGCCAGCAGTTACGGATACGGATACGAGCAGTACTTC. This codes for CASSYGYGYEQYF.

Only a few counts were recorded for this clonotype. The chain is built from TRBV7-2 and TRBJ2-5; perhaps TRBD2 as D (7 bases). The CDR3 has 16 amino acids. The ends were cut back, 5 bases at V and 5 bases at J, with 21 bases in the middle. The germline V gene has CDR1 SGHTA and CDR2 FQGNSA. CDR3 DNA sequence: TGTGCCAGCAGCCCCCTCGGGGGGCTTATAAGGGAGACCCAGTACTTC. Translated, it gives CASSPLGGLIRETQYF.

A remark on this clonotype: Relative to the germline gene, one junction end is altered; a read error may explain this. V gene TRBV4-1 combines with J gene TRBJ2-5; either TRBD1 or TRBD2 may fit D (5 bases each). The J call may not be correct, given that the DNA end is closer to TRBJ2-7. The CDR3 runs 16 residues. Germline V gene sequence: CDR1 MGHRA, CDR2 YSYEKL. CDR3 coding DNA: TGCGCCAGCAGTCAAGAGCGGCAGGGACCTTTGCACGAGCAGTACTTC. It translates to CASSQERQGPLHEQYF.

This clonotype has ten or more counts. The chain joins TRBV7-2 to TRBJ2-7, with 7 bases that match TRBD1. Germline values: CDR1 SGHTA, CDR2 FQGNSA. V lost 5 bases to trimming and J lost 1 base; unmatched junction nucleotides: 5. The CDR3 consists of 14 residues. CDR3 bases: TGTGCCAGCAGCGCGGACAGGCCTTCCTACGAGCAGTACTTC. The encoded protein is CASSADRPSYEQYF. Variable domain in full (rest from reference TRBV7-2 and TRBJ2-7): GAGVSQSPSNKVTEKGKDVELRCDPISGHTALYWYRQSLGQGLEFLIYFQGNSAPDKSGLPSDRFSAERTGGSVSTLTIQRTQQEDSAVYLCASSADRPSYEQYFGPGTRLTVT.

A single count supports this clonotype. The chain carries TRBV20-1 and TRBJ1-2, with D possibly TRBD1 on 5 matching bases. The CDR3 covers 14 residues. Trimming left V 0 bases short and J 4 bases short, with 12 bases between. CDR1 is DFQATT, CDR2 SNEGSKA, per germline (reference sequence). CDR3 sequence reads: CSARDDDSFYGYTF. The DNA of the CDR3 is TGCAGTGCTAGAGATGACGACAGCTTCTATGGCTACACCTTC.

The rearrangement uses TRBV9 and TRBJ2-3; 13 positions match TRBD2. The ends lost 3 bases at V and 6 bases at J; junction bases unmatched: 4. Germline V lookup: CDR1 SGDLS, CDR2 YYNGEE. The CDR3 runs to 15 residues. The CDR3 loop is CASSAEGLAGDTQYF. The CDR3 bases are TGTGCCAGCAGCGCGGAGGGACTAGCGGGGGATACGCAGTATTTT.

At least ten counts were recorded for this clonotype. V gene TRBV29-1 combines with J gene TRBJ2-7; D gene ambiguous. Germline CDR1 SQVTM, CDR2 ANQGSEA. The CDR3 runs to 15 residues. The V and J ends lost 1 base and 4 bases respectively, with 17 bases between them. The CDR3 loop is CSVEGGPPNGYEQYF. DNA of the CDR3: TGCAGCGTTGAAGGTGGGCCGCCAAACGGTTACGAGCAGTACTTC.

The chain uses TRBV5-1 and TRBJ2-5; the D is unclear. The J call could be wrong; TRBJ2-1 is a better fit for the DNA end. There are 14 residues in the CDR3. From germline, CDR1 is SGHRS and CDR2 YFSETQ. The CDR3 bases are TGCGCCAGCAGCTTGGGGAGACCCCAAGAGACCCAGTTCTTC. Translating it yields CASSLGRPQETQFF.

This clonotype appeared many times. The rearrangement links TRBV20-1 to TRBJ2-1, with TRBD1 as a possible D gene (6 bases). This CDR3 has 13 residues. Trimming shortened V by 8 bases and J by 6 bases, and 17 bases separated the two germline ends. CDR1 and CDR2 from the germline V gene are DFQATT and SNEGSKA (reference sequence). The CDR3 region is CSSSPGQTNEQFF. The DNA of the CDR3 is TGCAGTTCCAGCCCTGGACAGACCAATGAGCAGTTCTTC.

The CDR3 here is CASSQDRVSSYNEQFF. CDR3 bases: TGTGCCAGCAGCCAAGATCGGGTTAGCTCCTACAATGAGCAGTTCTTC. The chain recombines TRBV4-2 with TRBJ2-1, with D uncertain. The CDR3 extends over 16 amino acids. The germline CDR1 and CDR2 sequences are LGHNA and YNFKEQ. V was shortened by 0 bases and J by 0 bases, with 9 bases between the two germline ends.

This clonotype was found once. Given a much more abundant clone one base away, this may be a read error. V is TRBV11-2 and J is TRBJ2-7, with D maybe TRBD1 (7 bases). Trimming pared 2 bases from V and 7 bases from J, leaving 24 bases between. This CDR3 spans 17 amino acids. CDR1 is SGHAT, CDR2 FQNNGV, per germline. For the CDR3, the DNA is TGTGCCAGCAGCTTACCTAGACAGGGACTCGACCTGAATGAGCAGTACTTC. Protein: CASSLPRQGLDLNEQYF.

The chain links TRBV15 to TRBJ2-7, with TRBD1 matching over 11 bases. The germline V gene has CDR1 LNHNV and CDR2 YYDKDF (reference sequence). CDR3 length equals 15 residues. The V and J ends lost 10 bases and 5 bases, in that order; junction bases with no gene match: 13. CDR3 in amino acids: CAIARDRGYTDEQYF. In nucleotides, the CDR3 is TGTGCCATCGCACGGGACAGGGGGTATACTGACGAGCAGTACTTC.

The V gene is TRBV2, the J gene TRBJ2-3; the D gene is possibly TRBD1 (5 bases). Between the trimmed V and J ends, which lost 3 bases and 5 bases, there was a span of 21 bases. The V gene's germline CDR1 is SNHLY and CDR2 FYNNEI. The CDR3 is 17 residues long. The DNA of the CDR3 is TGTGCCAGCAGTGAGGGCCGGACAAGCCATTGGGGAGATACGCAGTATTTT. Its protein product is CASSEGRTSHWGDTQYF.

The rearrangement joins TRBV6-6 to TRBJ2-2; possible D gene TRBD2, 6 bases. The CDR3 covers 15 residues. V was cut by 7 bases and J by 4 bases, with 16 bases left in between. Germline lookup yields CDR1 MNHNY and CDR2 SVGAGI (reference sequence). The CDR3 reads CASTLLTAGTGELFF. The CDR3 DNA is TGTGCCAGCACCTTACTCACAGCGGGCACCGGGGAGCTGTTTTTT.

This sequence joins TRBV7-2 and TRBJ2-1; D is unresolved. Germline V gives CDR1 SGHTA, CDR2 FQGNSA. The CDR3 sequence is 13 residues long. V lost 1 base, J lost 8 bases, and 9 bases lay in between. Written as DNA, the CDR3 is TGTGCCAGCAGCTTAGTTGGGTTTGATGAGCAGTTCTTC. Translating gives CASSLVGFDEQFF.

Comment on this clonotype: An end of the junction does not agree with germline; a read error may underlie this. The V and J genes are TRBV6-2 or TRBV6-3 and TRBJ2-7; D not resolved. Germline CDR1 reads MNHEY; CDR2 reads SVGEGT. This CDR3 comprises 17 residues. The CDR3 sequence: CVSSLLFPSDGPSRQYF. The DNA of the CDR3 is TGTGTCAGCAGCCTACTATTTCCCTCGGACGGACCGAGTAGGCAGTACTTC.